These T cell receptor beta chains were read from a single sample in a study of T cells in Graves' hyperthyroidism and ophthalmopathy. TCRdb re-analysed the multiplex PCR reads in MiXCR, keeping a single row per CDR3 protein. The data hold about half a million distinct CDR3 sequences, with 20% to 25% observed a single time. Sequencing was done on a sample of blood. These receptors originate from a woman in her 70s with Graves' ophthalmopathy. Each CDR3 is given with its conserved first and last residue. For some rows the clone size is stated as once, few or many, or as a class when expanded; others skip it.

>TRBV2|many
CASSPGAGSVSDTQYF
>TRBV2|few
CASSGQSRETQYF
>TRBV6-5|NA
CASSYYREDYGYTF
>TRBV15|many
CATAPRGTANQPQHF
>TRBV5-6|many
CASSLASYEQYF
>TRBV5-6|few
CASSLVGLAGNEQYF
>TRBV11-2|NA
CASSSEGYEQYF
>TRBV27|few
CATKLAGVIYNEQFF
>TRBV19|few
CASSGRTGGEGIQDTQYF
>TRBV7-6|NA
CASSRLDSSNTGELFF
>TRBV20-1|few
CSAREGSGTPLHF
>TRBV5-1|many
CASSPGPPGPKDTQYF
>TRBV12-3/TRBV12-4|few
CASSRRTSGAYNEQFF